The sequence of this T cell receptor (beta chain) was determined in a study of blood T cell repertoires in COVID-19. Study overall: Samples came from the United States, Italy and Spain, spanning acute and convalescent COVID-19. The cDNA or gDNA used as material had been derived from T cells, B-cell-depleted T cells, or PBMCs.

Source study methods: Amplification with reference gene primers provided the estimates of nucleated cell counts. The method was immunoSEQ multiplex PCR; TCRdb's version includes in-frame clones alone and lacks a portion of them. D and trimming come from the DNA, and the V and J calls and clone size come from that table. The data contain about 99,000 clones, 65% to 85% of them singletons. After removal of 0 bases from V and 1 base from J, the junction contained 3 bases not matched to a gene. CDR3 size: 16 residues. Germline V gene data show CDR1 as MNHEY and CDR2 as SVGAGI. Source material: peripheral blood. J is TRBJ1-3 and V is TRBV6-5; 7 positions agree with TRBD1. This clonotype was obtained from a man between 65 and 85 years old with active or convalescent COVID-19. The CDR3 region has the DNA TGTGCCAGCAGTTACTCTCCGGACAGGTCTGGAAACACCATATATTTT. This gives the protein CASSYSPDRSGNTIYF.